The TCR beta chain described here comes from a study of T cells expressing NK-cell markers. The CDR3 spans 16 residues. Per germline, CDR1 MGHDK and CDR2 SYGVNS. With the 5' RACE reads reprocessed, TCRdb shows one record per CDR3 protein and no DNA. This table holds some 150,000 distinct CDR3 sequences. The chain has TRBV25-1 and TRBJ2-1; the D call from TCRdb, TRBD1, cannot be confirmed without DNA. The sequenced sample consisted of blood T cells: a sorted CD56 or NKG2C T cell subset, CD4+ or CD8+ T cells, or bulk PBMC T cells (not recorded which). The TCR originated in a man in his late teens or twenties in good health. CDR3 region: CASSELDTGSYNEQFF.